Listed here are 32 T cell receptor beta chains from one sample, sequenced in a study of shared clonotypes between healthy human individuals. Naive CD8 cells were CD45RO-negative, positively selected for CCR7, excluding terminally differentiated effector memory CD45RA+ cells. The repertoire was sequenced with immunoSEQ multiplex PCR; TCRdb's copy has only in-frame clones and lacks some. The data show roughly 2,000,000 clones, roughly 95% seen once. Sequencing was performed on naive CD8+ T cells from PBMCs. The receptors stem from a man aged 18-30 years in good health. Some clones in this sample may be carry-over from other donors' samples.

The V call is TRBV10-3, the J call TRBJ1-2; 8 positions agree with TRBD1. The CDR3 consists of 14 residues. CDR1 and CDR2 (germline): ENHRY, SYGVKD. After removal of 4 bases from V and 4 bases from J, the junction contained 5 bases not matched to a gene. CDR3 DNA: TGTGCCATCAGTGTAGACAGGGGTTCCTATGGCTACACCTTC. Amino acids: CAISVDRGSYGYTF.

This chain joins TRBV6-4 and TRBJ1-5; 7 nucleotides line up with TRBD1. J gave up 6 bases and V 4 bases, and 12 bases lay outside the gene matches. The CDR3 spans 16 residues. Germline CDR1 is MRHNA and CDR2 is SNTAGT. The CDR3 spells CASSARDRANSQPQHF. CDR3 sequence (DNA): TGTGCCAGCAGTGCCCGCGACAGGGCTAACAGTCAGCCCCAGCATTTT.

The V call is TRBV14, the J call TRBJ2-7, with D possibly being TRBD2 (5 bases). Germline CDR1 and CDR2: SGHDN and FVKESK. Trimming shortened V by 3 bases and J by 3 bases, and 15 bases separated the two germline ends. The CDR3 consists of 15 residues. CDR3 loop: CASSHGDGRGYEQYF. The CDR3 nucleotides are TGTGCCAGCAGCCATGGGGATGGTCGGGGCTACGAGCAGTACTTC.

The rearrangement uses TRBV5-1 and TRBJ1-2; 8 nucleotides line up with TRBD1. Trimming removed 4 bases from V and 3 bases from J; junction bases left unmatched: 5. The CDR3 contains 14 residues. Per the germline V gene, CDR1 is SGHRS and CDR2 is YFSETQ. CDR3 sequence reads: CASSEDRDHYGYTF. The CDR3 coding sequence is TGCGCCAGCAGCGAGGACAGGGACCACTATGGCTACACCTTC.

The chain combines TRBV15 with TRBJ2-1; maybe TRBD2 (7 bases). V was trimmed by 5 bases and J by 4 bases, leaving 21 bases between them. CDR1 is LNHNV, CDR2 YYDKDF, per germline (reference sequence). The CDR3 consists of 17 residues. The DNA of the CDR3 is TGTGCCACCAGCGCCGAGGGGGGGCGACGATTATACAATGAGCAGTTCTTC. Translating gives CATSAEGGRRLYNEQFF.

The chain uses TRBV9 and TRBJ2-2; the D gene could be TRBD1 or TRBD2 (5 bases each). The ends were cut back, 0 bases at V and 4 bases at J, with 13 bases in the middle. The CDR3 loop spans 16 amino acids. Germline assignment: CDR1 SGDLS and CDR2 YYNGEE. CDR3 sequence reads: CASSVVWGSGTGELFF. CDR3 nucleotides: TGTGCCAGCAGCGTAGTTTGGGGGTCTGGCACCGGGGAGCTGTTTTTT.

V usage is TRBV29-1 and J usage is TRBJ2-5; D might be TRBD1 or TRBD2, each matching 6 bases. Germline values: CDR1 SQVTM, CDR2 ANQGSEA. V lost 0 bases, J lost 3 bases, and 8 bases lay in between. The CDR3 runs 13 residues. The chain's CDR3 is CSVEEEGEETQYF. The CDR3 DNA reads as TGCAGCGTTGAAGAGGAGGGGGAAGAGACCCAGTACTTC.

The chain couples TRBV11-2 to TRBJ2-2; perhaps TRBD2 as D (5 bases). Germline CDR1 and CDR2: SGHAT and FQNNGV. CDR3 size: 15 residues. The V and J ends lost 3 bases and 8 bases respectively, with 16 bases between them. Here the CDR3 DNA reads TGTGCCAGCAGCTTGAGGGCGGCTACGGTAGGGGAGCTGTTTTTT. Translated, it gives CASSLRAATVGELFF.

This clone was seen only a few times. The chain combines TRBV5-4 with TRBJ1-1; the D gene is possibly TRBD1 (5 bases). This CDR3 comprises 14 residues. V was cut by 3 bases and J by 1 base, with 10 bases left in between. Germline V gives CDR1 SGHNT, CDR2 YYREEE (reference sequence). CDR3 region: CASSWGTANTEAFF. The DNA of the CDR3 is TGTGCCAGCAGCTGGGGGACCGCGAACACTGAAGCTTTCTTT.

The genes are TRBV27 and TRBJ1-1; D uncertain. The V gene lost 6 bases and the J gene lost 4 bases, with 15 bases spanning the gap. CDR1 MNHEY and CDR2 SMNVEV come from the germline V gene (reference sequence). The length of the CDR3 is 14 residues. This chain's CDR3 is CASSSQLGLTEAFF. The CDR3 DNA follows: TGTGCCAGCAGCTCACAACTAGGACTCACTGAAGCTTTCTTT.

V gene TRBV4-1 combines with J gene TRBJ1-4; tentatively, D is TRBD1 (5 bases). Germline CDR1 MGHRA, CDR2 YSYEKL. V lost 0 bases to trimming and J lost 7 bases, with 15 bases between them. The CDR3 runs to 16 residues. The CDR3 sequence is CASSQEVRTPREKLFF. The CDR3 DNA reads TGCGCCAGCAGCCAAGAAGTCCGGACACCGCGTGAAAAACTGTTTTTT.

In its sample, this clone was seen a few times. Other DNA sequences in this specimen translate into the identical CDR3. This rearrangement joins TRBV27 to TRBJ1-1; D might be TRBD1 (6 bases). The CDR3 is 14 amino acids. Germline V gene data show CDR1 as MNHEY and CDR2 as SMNVEV (reference sequence). Between the trimmed V and J ends, which lost 5 bases and 4 bases, there was a span of 14 bases. CDR3 sequence reads: CASSLRGSGTEAFF. Here the CDR3 DNA reads TGTGCCAGCAGTCTCAGGGGATCAGGCACTGAAGCTTTCTTT.

This chain links TRBV6-5 with TRBJ2-1; D not certain. The germline V gene has CDR1 MNHEY and CDR2 SVGAGI. With 6 bases removed from V and 10 bases from J, the gap between germline ends came to 16 bases. The CDR3 is made up of 13 amino acids. Written as DNA, the CDR3 is TGTGCCAGCAGACACCCCGAGATCCCAGAGCAGTTCTTC. Amino acid sequence: CASRHPEIPEQFF.

The chain joins TRBV19 to TRBJ2-6, with 11 bases that match TRBD1. The V gene's germline CDR1 is LNHDA and CDR2 SQIVND (reference sequence). Trimming cost V 6 bases and J 2 bases; bases outside gene matches: 12. The CDR3 is made up of 19 amino acids. The CDR3 here is CASRTTGDRGWPGANVLTF. In nucleotides, the CDR3 is TGTGCCAGTAGGACTACCGGGGACAGGGGGTGGCCTGGGGCCAACGTCCTGACTTTC.

V gene TRBV28 combines with J gene TRBJ2-1, with D possibly being TRBD2 (6 bases). Germline CDR1 is MDHEN and CDR2 is SYDVKM. The CDR3 has 22 residues. Trimming shortened V by 4 bases and J by 0 bases, and 31 bases separated the two germline ends. The CDR3: CASSSILLGGTFGSFSYNEQFF. The CDR3 bases are TGTGCCAGCAGTTCCATCCTACTTGGCGGGACTTTTGGCTCATTCTCCTACAATGAGCAGTTCTTC. Variable domain in full (rest from reference TRBV28 and TRBJ2-1): DVKVTQSSRYLVKRTGEKVFLECVQDMDHENMFWYRQDPGLGLRLIYFSYDVKMKEKGDIPEGYSVSREKKERFSLILESASTNQTSMYLCASSSILLGGTFGSFSYNEQFFGPGTRLTVL.

The J gene is TRBJ2-7, the V gene TRBV7-9, with D tentatively TRBD1 (6 bases). The CDR3 contains 13 residues. The V end was cut by 5 bases, the J end by 6 bases, with 14 bases between. CDR1 is SEHNR and CDR2 is FQNEAQ in the germline V gene (reference sequence). The CDR3 reads CASSLGTPGEQYF. In DNA, the CDR3 is TGTGCCAGCAGCCTCGGGACACCTGGCGAGCAGTACTTC.

This sequence joins TRBV7-2 and TRBJ2-3, with D possibly TRBD1 on 6 matching bases. The germline gives CDR1 SGHTA, CDR2 FQGNSA. The V end was cut by 2 bases, the J end by 2 bases, with 11 bases between. The CDR3 sequence is 15 residues long. CDR3 nucleotide sequence: TGTGCCAGCAGCTTACCAGGGGCCAACACAGATACGCAGTATTTT. It specifies CASSLPGANTDTQYF. The variable domain in full, completed from reference TRBV7-2 and TRBJ2-3, reads GAGVSQSPSNKVTEKGKDVELRCDPISGHTALYWYRQSLGQGLEFLIYFQGNSAPDKSGLPSDRFSAERTGGSVSTLTIQRTQQEDSAVYLCASSLPGANTDTQYFGPGTRLTVL.

This sequence joins TRBV25-1 and TRBJ2-7; possibly TRBD2 for D (5 bases). The germline gives CDR1 MGHDK, CDR2 SYGVNS. V shed 5 bases and J shed 5 bases, with 7 bases lying between them. This CDR3 is built from 11 residues. CDR3 bases: TGTGCCAGCAGTATCGGGGACGAGCAGTACTTC. This codes for CASSIGDEQYF.

The chain has TRBV18 and TRBJ2-1, with TRBD2 identical over 8 bases. The CDR3 length is 16 residues. In germline, CDR1 is KGHSH, CDR2 LQKENI. V trimming: 3 bases; J trimming: 8 bases; junction bases outside the gene matches: 12. The CDR3 is CASSPPSGGPYHEQFF. In nucleotides, the CDR3 is TGTGCCAGCTCACCTCCCTCGGGAGGGCCTTACCATGAGCAGTTCTTC.

The chain employs TRBV27 and TRBJ2-1; D unclear. V was trimmed by 4 bases and J by 5 bases, leaving 12 bases between them. The CDR3 contains 14 residues. Germline-derived CDR1 and CDR2 are MNHEY and SMNVEV (reference sequence). CDR3 DNA sequence: TGTGCCAGCAGTTCTTTAGGAGTCAACAATGAGCAGTTCTTC. This sequence encodes CASSSLGVNNEQFF.

V gene TRBV15 combines with J gene TRBJ1-5, with D perhaps TRBD1 (5 bases). The V and J ends lost 3 bases and 1 base respectively, with 19 bases between them. The CDR3 covers 18 residues. CDR1 is LNHNV, CDR2 YYDKDF, per germline (reference sequence). The CDR3 bases are TGTGCCACCAGCAGCAAACTAATAGGGACGGTGAGCAATCAGCCCCAGCATTTT. Translating gives CATSSKLIGTVSNQPQHF.

In DNA, the CDR3 is TGTGCCAGCAGCCAGACAGTTCGGGGCGAGCAGTACTTC. It translates to CASSQTVRGEQYF. The J gene is TRBJ2-7, the V gene TRBV27; D assignment may be TRBD1 or TRBD2 (5 bases each). With 6 bases removed from V and 6 bases from J, the gap between germline ends came to 15 bases. The CDR3 has 13 residues. CDR1 MNHEY and CDR2 SMNVEV come from the germline V gene (reference sequence).

The chain joins TRBV15 to TRBJ2-6; perhaps TRBD1 as D (5 bases). V shed 0 bases and J shed 4 bases, with 13 bases lying between them. Looked up from germline, CDR1 is LNHNV and CDR2 is YYDKDF (reference sequence). The CDR3 sequence is 17 residues long. CDR3 region: CATSREGDLPGANVLTF. Written as DNA, the CDR3 is TGTGCCACCAGCAGAGAAGGGGATCTACCCGGGGCCAACGTCCTGACTTTC.

The chain employs TRBV29-1 and TRBJ1-1, with 9 bases identical to TRBD1. Unmatched junction bases numbered 2, after V lost 7 bases and J lost 2 bases. The CDR3 is 12 amino acids. From germline, CDR1 is SQVTM and CDR2 ANQGSEA. This CDR3 is CSADRGNTEAFF. In nucleotides, the CDR3 is TGCAGCGCGGACAGGGGAAACACTGAAGCTTTCTTT.

Points on this clone: In the same sample, other DNA sequences code for this CDR3. The chain joins TRBV7-9 to TRBJ2-7, with 7 bases identical to TRBD1. The V and J ends lost 5 bases and 6 bases, in that order; junction bases with no gene match: 1. There are 11 residues in the CDR3. CDR1 and CDR2 from the germline V gene are SEHNR and FQNEAQ (reference sequence). The CDR3 here is CASSPGGEQYF. Written as DNA, the CDR3 is TGTGCCAGCAGCCCAGGGGGCGAGCAGTACTTC.

J is TRBJ1-1 and V is TRBV19, with unresolved D. The germline V and J ends were trimmed by 3 bases and 0 bases, with 11 bases remaining between them. This CDR3 has 15 residues. From germline, CDR1 is LNHDA and CDR2 SQIVND (reference sequence). In nucleotides, the CDR3 is TGTGCCAGTAGTATGCCTTTCGGAATGAACACTGAAGCTTTCTTT. It is translated as CASSMPFGMNTEAFF.

This chain connects TRBV6-5 to TRBJ1-1; D is unclear. The V end was cut by 2 bases, the J end by 4 bases, with 14 bases between. The CDR3 consists of 15 residues. Germline V gene sequence: CDR1 MNHEY, CDR2 SVGAGI. CDR3 nucleotides: TGTGCCAGCAGTTACCTTCCGGGTTCGGGCACTGAAGCTTTCTTT. It codes for CASSYLPGSGTEAFF.

J is TRBJ2-7 and V is TRBV7-9; possibly TRBD1 or TRBD2 for D (6 bases each). Trimming removed 1 base at V and 4 bases at J, with 17 bases between. CDR1 and CDR2 (germline): SEHNR, FQNEAQ (reference sequence). This CDR3 has 16 amino acids. CDR3 amino acids: CASSLEGVAVVYEQYF. Here the CDR3 DNA reads TGTGCCAGCAGCTTAGAGGGGGTAGCGGTGGTTTACGAGCAGTACTTC.

The V call is TRBV7-3, the J call TRBJ2-7, with D possibly matching TRBD1 (6 bases). Germline V lookup: CDR1 SGHTA, CDR2 FQGTGA. V was clipped by 4 bases and J by 3 bases, with 13 bases between them. The CDR3 extends over 14 amino acids. CDR3 sequence reads: CASSSGAGDYEQYF. DNA of the CDR3: TGTGCCAGCAGCTCAGGGGCAGGGGACTACGAGCAGTACTTC.

This clone was detected only once. The CDR3 bases are TGCAGCGTAGATACAGGGGGTCATGGCTACACCTTC. It translates to CSVDTGGHGYTF. The gene calls are TRBV29-1 and TRBJ1-2; 8 positions match TRBD1. After removal of 6 bases from V and 6 bases from J, the junction contained 6 bases not matched to a gene. The CDR3 contains 12 residues. Germline V gene lookup returns CDR1 SQVTM and CDR2 ANQGSEA.

This clone was counted a single time. The J gene is TRBJ2-1, the V gene TRBV2, with 8 bases lining up with TRBD2. The junction had 12 bases not matched to a gene; V was cut back by 11 bases and J by 0 bases. There are 16 residues in the CDR3. Per germline, CDR1 SNHLY and CDR2 FYNNEI. Written as DNA, the CDR3 is TGTGCCCAGGTGGCTAGCGGGCACCCCTCCTACAATGAGCAGTTCTTC. Amino acid sequence: CAQVASGHPSYNEQFF.

This clone has just one count. For the CDR3, the DNA is TGTGCCAGTAGACATTTCCAGGGACGGAACACTGAAGCTTTCTTT. This gives the protein CASRHFQGRNTEAFF. The chain joins TRBV19 to TRBJ1-1; maybe TRBD1 (5 bases). The CDR3 is 15 amino acids. Germline V gives CDR1 LNHDA, CDR2 SQIVND (reference sequence). The ends were cut back, 6 bases at V and 1 base at J, with 15 bases in the middle.